Each of the 24 T cell receptor beta chains below was sequenced from the same sample in a study of cytomegalovirus exposure and HLA in healthy donors. Both 60 Vbeta primers and 13 Jbeta primers went into the PCR. Profiled with immunoSEQ multiplex PCR; TCRdb holds only in-frame clones, not every one. The sample lists around 200,000 clones, around 80% occurring once. Sequencing input: PBMCs. Every receptor here comes from a girl aged 2-10 years in good health and CMV-seronegative.

J is TRBJ2-3 and V is TRBV5-1; 9 nucleotides match TRBD2. The junction had 8 bases not matched to a gene; V was cut back by 3 bases and J by 3 bases. The CDR3 sequence is 16 residues long. Germline V lookup: CDR1 SGHRS, CDR2 YFSETQ. The CDR3 DNA is TGCGCCAGCAGCTCCGGGACTAGCTCTAGAACAGATACGCAGTATTTT. Translating it yields CASSSGTSSRTDTQYF.

The V and J genes are TRBV6-6 and TRBJ1-1; maybe TRBD1 (5 bases). Germline loops: CDR1 MNHNY, CDR2 SVGAGI (reference sequence). The CDR3 runs to 14 residues. Trimming cost V 6 bases and J 1 base, with 12 bases left between them. The CDR3 loop reads CASSYRTGNTEAFF. CDR3 nucleotide sequence: TGTGCCAGCAGCTACCGAACAGGGAACACTGAAGCTTTCTTT.

The chain has TRBV6-1 and TRBJ1-2, with D possibly TRBD1 on 5 matching bases. Germline lookup yields CDR1 MNHNS and CDR2 SASEGT. The V end was cut by 3 bases, the J end by 4 bases, with 9 bases between. CDR3 length: 13 amino acids. CDR3 bases: TGTGCCAGCAGTGACCACAGGTTCTATGGCTACACCTTC. As protein: CASSDHRFYGYTF.

This chain links TRBV19 with TRBJ2-5; 13 bases line up with TRBD2. CDR1 and CDR2 from the germline V gene are LNHDA and SQIVND (reference sequence). The CDR3 is 17 amino acids. J was trimmed by 2 bases and V by 5 bases; bases with no gene match: 8. CDR3 region: CASSQGLAGADQETQYF. The DNA of the CDR3 is TGTGCCAGTAGTCAAGGACTAGCGGGAGCGGATCAAGAGACCCAGTACTTC.

The chain has TRBV7-9 and TRBJ1-1, with D possibly matching TRBD1 (5 bases). The CDR3 is 15 amino acids. Per the germline V gene, CDR1 is SEHNR and CDR2 is FQNEAQ (reference sequence). Between the trimmed V and J ends, which lost 3 bases and 3 bases, there was a span of 14 bases. The CDR3 loop reads CASSFTGGWDTEAFF. The CDR3 DNA is TGTGCCAGCAGCTTCACCGGGGGGTGGGACACTGAAGCTTTCTTT.

The chain links TRBV7-3 to TRBJ2-2; D is possibly TRBD2 (5 bases). V lost 2 bases and J lost 6, with 13 bases in between. Germline V gene sequence: CDR1 SGHTA, CDR2 FQGTGA. This CDR3 has 15 amino acids. The CDR3 is CASSLAPRGSGELFF. The CDR3 nucleotides are TGTGCCAGCAGCTTAGCTCCCCGGGGTTCCGGGGAGCTGTTTTTT.

The chain combines TRBV5-1 with TRBJ2-1; 8 bases are a match to TRBD2. CDR1 is SGHRS and CDR2 is YFSETQ in the germline V gene. Losses at the gene ends were 9 bases for V and 4 bases for J; bases not matched to a gene: 12. The CDR3 extends over 15 amino acids. CDR3 sequence reads: CATRDGGAAYNEQFF. The CDR3 region has the DNA TGCGCCACCCGAGACGGGGGGGCCGCTTACAATGAGCAGTTCTTC. Full variable domain (rest looked up from reference TRBV5-1 and TRBJ2-1): KAGVTQTPRYLIKTRGQQVTLSCSPISGHRSVSWYQQTPGQGLQFLFEYFSETQRNKGNFPGRFSGRQFSNSRSEMNVSTLELGDSALYLCATRDGGAAYNEQFFGPGTRLTVL.

The chain employs TRBV2 and TRBJ2-4; D is perhaps TRBD2 (6 bases). The V and J ends lost 10 bases and 14 bases respectively, with 18 bases between them. CDR3 length: 11 amino acids. The germline V gene encodes CDR1 SNHLY and CDR2 FYNNEI. The CDR3 nucleotides read TGTGCCACGAACCCGACTAGAGGGGAGTACTTC. Protein product: CATNPTRGEYF.

This clone has more than one count but fewer than ten. This rearrangement joins TRBV6-1 to TRBJ2-7, with TRBD2 as a possible D gene (8 bases). Germline V CDR1 and CDR2: MNHNS, SASEGT. V was cut by 1 base and J by 3 bases, with 16 bases left in between. The CDR3 spans 16 residues. The CDR3 DNA follows: TGTGCCAGCAGTGAAGAGGGACAGCGGGGGAGCTACGAGCAGTACTTC. The encoded protein is CASSEEGQRGSYEQYF.

The gene calls are TRBV5-6 and TRBJ2-5, with 10 nucleotides matching TRBD2. The DNA matches TRBJ2-7 better at its end, which makes the J call doubtful. Germline lookup yields CDR1 SGHDT and CDR2 YYEEEE. CDR3 length: 14 amino acids. CDR3 DNA: TGTGCCAGCAGTATACTAGCGGGACCCTACGAGCAGTACTTC. This gives the protein CASSILAGPYEQYF.

Note on this clone: At one end the junction does not follow the germline gene, possibly because of a read error. The V and J genes are TRBV7-9 and TRBJ1-1, with D possibly being TRBD1 (6 bases). Per the germline V gene, CDR1 is SEHNR and CDR2 is FQNEAQ (reference sequence). The CDR3 contains 15 residues. In DNA, the CDR3 is TGTTCCAGCAGGCGGGGGGCAGGGCGGGACACTGAAGCTTTCTTT. The encoded protein is CSSRRGAGRDTEAFF.

The chain carries TRBV9 and TRBJ2-1, with D hard to call. CDR1 SGDLS and CDR2 YYNGEE come from the germline V gene. Trimming pared 4 bases from V and 2 bases from J, leaving 19 bases between. CDR3 length equals 17 residues. Here the CDR3 reads CASSRLGEQPPYNEQFF. The CDR3 nucleotides read TGTGCCAGCAGCCGGCTCGGAGAGCAACCTCCCTACAATGAGCAGTTCTTC. The complete variable domain, with remaining parts taken from reference TRBV9 and TRBJ2-1, reads DSGVTQTPKHLITATGQRVTLRCSPRSGDLSVYWYQQSLDQGLQFLIQYYNGEERAKGNILERFSAQQFPDLHSELNLSSLELGDSALYFCASSRLGEQPPYNEQFFGPGTRLTVL.

This rearrangement joins TRBV29-1 to TRBJ2-1; tentative D call: TRBD1 (5 bases). The germline V gene encodes CDR1 SQVTM and CDR2 ANQGSEA. V was clipped by 8 bases and J by 4 bases, with 18 bases between them. This CDR3 comprises 14 residues. For the CDR3, the DNA is TGCAGCTCCGCGGCCAGGGCAAGTTACAATGAGCAGTTCTTC. Translation gives CSSAARASYNEQFF.

This chain links TRBV5-6 with TRBJ1-2, with unresolved D. V gave up 7 bases and J gave up 8 bases, with 27 bases separating them. The CDR3 is 16 residues long. The germline gives CDR1 SGHDT, CDR2 YYEEEE. CDR3 loop: CASVRARHHYGLGYTF. The CDR3 coding sequence is TGTGCCAGCGTCCGGGCCAGACATCACTATGGACTAGGCTACACCTTC. The whole variable domain, filled in from reference TRBV5-6 and TRBJ1-2, reads DAGVTQSPTHLIKTRGQQVTLRCSPKSGHDTVSWYQQALGQGPQFIFQYYEEEERQRGNFPDRFSGHQFPNYSSELNVNALLLGDSALYLCASVRARHHYGLGYTFGSGTRLTVV.

The count of this clone is one. The rearrangement uses TRBV7-6 and TRBJ2-1; D is undetermined. Trimming took 5 bases from V and 2 from J, leaving 13 bases between them. The germline V gene encodes CDR1 SGHVS and CDR2 FNYEAQ. The length of the CDR3 is 15 residues. CDR3 sequence (DNA): TGTGCCAGCAGCGTAACTTTTTCACCCTACAATGAGCAGTTCTTC. Its protein is CASSVTFSPYNEQFF.

V usage is TRBV4-1 and J usage is TRBJ2-2; possibly TRBD1 for D (6 bases). CDR1 and CDR2 from the germline V gene are MGHRA and YSYEKL. The CDR3 is made up of 15 amino acids. The V gene lost 4 bases and the J gene lost 8 bases, with 17 bases spanning the gap. The CDR3 region is CASSPIPQGIGELFF. CDR3 sequence (DNA): TGCGCCAGCAGCCCGATACCTCAGGGGATAGGGGAGCTGTTTTTT.

The chain couples TRBV5-5 to TRBJ2-7; D might be TRBD2 (5 bases). The germline gives CDR1 SGHKS, CDR2 YYEKEE (reference sequence). Trimming took off 4 bases at V and 3 bases at J, with 14 bases between the two ends. The CDR3 consists of 14 residues. CDR3 amino acids: CASSPKGRGYEQYF. Written as DNA, the CDR3 is TGTGCCAGCAGCCCTAAAGGACGGGGCTACGAGCAGTACTTC.

This chain links TRBV5-4 with TRBJ2-5, with 9 bases aligning to TRBD2. J lost 5 bases, V lost 4 bases, and 12 bases had no gene match. This CDR3 region has 16 residues. The V gene's germline CDR1 is SGHNT and CDR2 YYREEE (reference sequence). The CDR3 sequence: CASSRGTSAGGETQYF. CDR3 DNA: TGTGCCAGCAGCCGGGGGACCAGCGCGGGAGGGGAGACCCAGTACTTC.

This clone was seen only once. This chain links TRBV29-1 with TRBJ2-1; D call uncertain. The germline V gene encodes CDR1 SQVTM and CDR2 ANQGSEA. Trimming left V 4 bases short and J 6 bases short, with 13 bases between. There are 13 residues in the CDR3. The CDR3 DNA sequence: TGCAGCGTTGGGAGATACCTCTCCAATGAGCAGTTCTTC. Its translation: CSVGRYLSNEQFF.

This rearrangement joins TRBV5-1 to TRBJ2-2; D gene uncertain. V shed 4 bases and J shed 2 bases, with 3 bases lying between them. Germline CDR1 reads SGHRS; CDR2 reads YFSETQ. There are 12 residues in the CDR3. In DNA form, the CDR3 reads TGCGCCAGCAGCCAAAACACCGGGGAGCTGTTTTTT. This codes for CASSQNTGELFF.

The chain employs TRBV6-1 and TRBJ1-2, with D perhaps TRBD1 (6 bases). V was trimmed by 1 base and J by 5 bases, leaving 11 bases between them. This CDR3 is 14 amino acids long. Per germline, CDR1 MNHNS and CDR2 SASEGT. The CDR3 nucleotides are TGTGCCAGCAGTGAAGGGGGGGGCGCTTATGGCTACACCTTC. Translating it yields CASSEGGGAYGYTF.

The chain combines TRBV5-1 with TRBJ2-5; D not resolved. V was cut by 6 bases and J by 1 base, with 16 bases left in between. CDR3 length: 15 residues. The germline gives CDR1 SGHRS, CDR2 YFSETQ. In DNA form, the CDR3 reads TGCGCCAGCACATCGCGAGAGCGTCCCCAAGAGACCCAGTACTTC. As protein: CASTSRERPQETQYF.

V usage is TRBV5-1 and J usage is TRBJ1-1; TRBD1 aligns across 9 bases. Germline trimming cut 4 bases from V and 11 bases from J; bases unmatched to any gene: 18. CDR3 length: 16 amino acids. The V gene's germline CDR1 is SGHRS and CDR2 YFSETQ. CDR3 bases: TGCGCCAGCAGCACTCTCTCCGGGACAGGGTCACTCGGCGCTTTCTTT. This gives the protein CASSTLSGTGSLGAFF.

The V call is TRBV18, the J call TRBJ2-1; a weak D match, TRBD2 (6 bases). Germline lookup yields CDR1 KGHSH and CDR2 LQKENI. V was shortened by 0 bases and J by 5 bases, with 14 bases between the two germline ends. This CDR3 has 16 residues. The CDR3 protein is CASSPPGAGFDNEQFF. The CDR3 DNA follows: TGTGCCAGCTCACCACCCGGGGCGGGGTTCGACAATGAGCAGTTCTTC.